The TCR beta chain described here comes from a study of blood T cell repertoires in COVID-19. Study context: The cDNA or gDNA used as material had been derived from T cells, B-cell-depleted T cells, or PBMCs.

After removal of 7 bases from V and 2 bases from J, the junction contained 6 bases not matched to a gene. Germline V gene data show CDR1 as SGDLS and CDR2 as YYNGEE. The CDR3 loop spans 15 amino acids. Per the study methods: Researchers report that nucleated cell counts were estimated from reference gene primer amplification. Assay: immunoSEQ multiplex PCR; the TCRdb copy retains only in-frame clones and omits some. Clone size and V and J calls were adopted from that table, with D and trimming inferred from the DNA. The repertoire consists of tens of thousands of clones, with roughly 92% occurring once and the leading ten covering approximately 5%.

The TCR was taken from a human donor in a cohort sampled during active COVID-19. The sample was peripheral blood. V gene TRBV9 combines with J gene TRBJ2-3, with 11 bases lining up with TRBD1. CDR3 nucleotides: TGTGCCAGCGGACAGGACAGGGGGCTCACAGATACGCAGTATTTT. It codes for CASGQDRGLTDTQYF.